These 7 T cell receptor beta chains share one sample of origin, sequenced in a study of T cell clonality in common variable immunodeficiency. Sequencing was performed with immunoSEQ multiplex PCR; in TCRdb, only in-frame clones are kept and a portion is missing. The profile covers 45,000 to 55,000 clones, none occurring a single time. Sequenced sample: peripheral blood mononuclear cells. The receptor set was obtained from a person aged 18 to 70 in good health.

This clone has a count of ten or more. The observed sequence ends 3 residues before the CDR3 terminus, with the missing tail filled in from the germline J gene. The gene calls are TRBV7-9 and TRBJ1-1; 10 bases match TRBD1. From germline, CDR1 is SEHNR and CDR2 FQNEAQ (reference sequence). The trim removed 0 bases at V and 4 bases at J, leaving 2 bases unmatched. The CDR3 spans 15 residues. The CDR3 bases that were read are TGTGCCAGCAGCTTAGCAGGACAGGGGGTCACTGAA. Amino acid sequence: CASSLAGQGVTE. Given in full, the CDR3 is CASSLAGQGVTEAFF. Supplemented by reference TRBV7-9 and TRBJ1-1, the full variable domain reads DTGVSQNPRHKITKRGQNVTFRCDPISEHNRLYWYRQTLGQGPEFLTYFQNEAQLEKSRLLSDRFSAERPKGSFSTLEIQRTEQGDSAMYLCASSLAGQGVTEAFFGQGTRLTVV.

This clone was found many times. Sequencing ends 3 residues short of the CDR3 end; the germline J gene provides the rest. The V and J genes are TRBV19 and TRBJ2-4; D gene unclear. The CDR3 runs to 15 residues. CDR1 and CDR2 from the germline V gene are LNHDA and SQIVND (reference sequence). V lost 1 base and J 8 bases, leaving 15 bases between the germline ends. The CDR3 spells CASSIGGRVRDIQYF. CDR3 DNA, as far as it was read: TGTGCCAGTAGTATAGGAGGCAGAGTTAGGGACATT.

In its sample, this clone was seen many times. The read gets to within 3 residues of the CDR3 end, and the germline J gene fills in the rest. This chain links TRBV7-9 with TRBJ2-5; possibly TRBD2 for D (5 bases). Trimming removed 1 base from V and 1 base from J, with 10 bases in between. Germline V gives CDR1 SEHNR, CDR2 FQNEAQ (reference sequence). This CDR3 comprises 15 residues. The chain's CDR3 is CASSLVSGSQETQYF. CDR3 bases read: TGTGCCAGCAGCTTAGTATCGGGGTCCCAAGAGACC.

This clone showed up many times. The read terminates 3 residues before the CDR3 end, so the remaining end is supplied by the germline J gene. The chain joins TRBV20-1 to TRBJ2-3; no firm D call. The V gene lost 6 bases and the J gene lost 1 base, with 14 bases spanning the gap. Germline lookup yields CDR1 DFQATT and CDR2 SNEGSKA (reference sequence). The CDR3 extends over 14 amino acids. The covered CDR3 bases are TGCAGTGCGAGCTCCACCGCGGGCACAGATACG. Encoded protein: CSASSTAGTDT. The whole CDR3 sequence reads CSASSTAGTDTQYF.

This clone was picked up many times. The CDR3 end lies 3 residues beyond the end of the read and is filled in from the germline J gene. This chain connects TRBV19 to TRBJ1-5, with D tentatively TRBD1 (6 bases). V dropped 3 bases and J dropped 0 bases, with 9 bases sitting between them. This CDR3 is built from 15 residues. In germline, CDR1 is LNHDA, CDR2 SQIVND (reference sequence). Incomplete CDR3 DNA: TGTGCCAGTAGTATTGACAGGAGTAGCAATCAGCCC. It codes for CASSIDRSSNQP. The full CDR3 is CASSIDRSSNQPQHF.

This clone was observed at least ten times. Partial CDR3 DNA: TGTGCCAGCAGCCCCGGGACTTCAACCTACGAG. It yields the protein CASSPGTSTYE. The full CDR3 sequence reads CASSPGTSTYEQYF. V and J are TRBV7-8 and TRBJ2-7, with a tentative D call TRBD2 (6 bases). The read finishes 3 residues shy of the CDR3 end, and the germline J gene is used to complete it. Germline V gives CDR1 SGHVS, CDR2 FQNEAQ. Between the trimmed V and J ends, which lost 5 bases and 2 bases, there was a span of 13 bases. The CDR3 sequence is 14 residues long. Using reference TRBV7-8 and TRBJ2-7 for the parts outside the CDR3, the full variable domain is GAGVSQSPRYKVAKRGQDVALRCDPISGHVSLFWYQQALGQGPEFLTYFQNEAQLDKSGLPSDRFFAERPEGSVSTLKIQRTQQEDSAVYLCASSPGTSTYEQYFGPGTRLTVT.

There are many counts of this clone. CDR3 sequence reads: CASTDITSGTGTFDYTF. Incomplete CDR3 DNA: TGTGCCAGTACCGATATCACCTCCGGGACAGGGACATTTGAC. V is TRBV19 and J is TRBJ1-2, with TRBD1 identical over 9 bases. The CDR3 extends 3 residues past the end of the read, so its final part is completed from the germline J gene. The germline V gene encodes CDR1 LNHDA and CDR2 SQIVND (reference sequence). This CDR3 is built from 17 residues.